The clone carrying this T cell receptor beta chain was observed a handful of times. Its antigen is as yet unknown. The PCR had 60 Vbeta and 13 Jbeta primers. Generated by immunoSEQ multiplex PCR, the TCRdb table keeps only in-frame clones and is missing some. The data show 110,000 to 150,000 clones, 70% seen once. The record originates from a study of cytomegalovirus exposure and HLA in healthy donors. General study points: CMV antigen specificity was confirmed in vitro for three CMV-associated chains. The authors considered a cluster of highly shared sequence variants likely to be a sequencing artifact. Among TCR beta chains of equal frequency, HLA-associated ones were more clonally expanded in a later analysis. Earlier analysis yielded a pattern in which most TCR beta V segments were productive about 90% or about 30% of the time.

Deletions cut 9 bases from V and 2 bases from J, with 13 bases between. Germline-derived CDR1 and CDR2 are SNHLY and FYNNEI. The CDR3 covers 13 residues. The TCR originated in a woman in her sixties or seventies in good health and CMV-seropositive. What was sequenced was PBMCs. This sequence joins TRBV2 and TRBJ1-2; no clear D gene. The DNA for the CDR3 is TGTGCCAGGCGTGGGCAGGTCAACTATGGCTACACCTTC. It codes for CARRGQVNYGYTF.